These 27 T cell receptor beta chains share one sample of origin, sequenced in a study of shared clonotypes between healthy human individuals. Sequenced by immunoSEQ multiplex PCR; TCRdb stores in-frame clones only, minus some. Of roughly 2.2 million clones listed, 92% were seen once; the top ten hold about 0.41%. Sequenced sample: naive CD4+ T cells from PBMCs. Subset of the sample: CD45RA+ positively selected. The receptor set was obtained from a man aged 18 to 29 in good health. Some clones in this sample may be carry-over from other donors' samples.

This chain connects TRBV5-1 to TRBJ2-6, with 7 bases matching TRBD1. The germline V gene encodes CDR1 SGHRS and CDR2 YFSETQ. This CDR3 spans 17 amino acids. V shed 4 bases, J shed 3 bases, and the junction held 10 bases outside the gene matches. The CDR3, as DNA: TGCGCCAGCAGCCGGTGGGCAGGGGGATATGGGGCCAACGTCCTGACTTTC. It encodes CASSRWAGGYGANVLTF.

V is TRBV6-5 and J is TRBJ1-1; the D is unclear. The V gene lost 5 bases and the J gene lost 4 bases, with 11 bases spanning the gap. The CDR3 contains 13 residues. Germline CDR1 reads MNHEY; CDR2 reads SVGAGI. The CDR3 is CASSRGVGTEAFF. The DNA of the CDR3 is TGTGCCAGCAGTCGGGGAGTTGGCACTGAAGCTTTCTTT.

To note about this clone: Other nucleotide sequences from this sample produce the same CDR3. The gene calls are TRBV19 and TRBJ1-5; D is ambiguous. From germline, CDR1 is LNHDA and CDR2 SQIVND (reference sequence). V gave up 5 bases and J gave up 0 bases, with 8 bases separating them. The CDR3 covers 14 residues. This chain's CDR3 is CASSPRTSNQPQHF. The CDR3 DNA sequence: TGTGCCAGTAGTCCCCGCACTAGCAATCAGCCCCAGCATTTT.

This chain connects TRBV28 to TRBJ2-1; a weak D match, TRBD2 (5 bases). Looked up from germline, CDR1 is MDHEN and CDR2 is SYDVKM. Trimming cost V 8 bases and J 0 bases, with 14 bases left between them. The CDR3 is 15 amino acids. The CDR3 sequence: CASGGSRSSYNEQFF. Here the CDR3 DNA reads TGTGCCAGCGGAGGTTCACGGAGCTCCTACAATGAGCAGTTCTTC.

This clone turned up a few times. This specimen includes other DNA sequences encoding the same CDR3. The rearrangement joins TRBV2 to TRBJ1-3, with D uncertain. Germline CDR1 and CDR2: SNHLY and FYNNEI. There are 13 residues in the CDR3. The V and J ends lost 6 bases and 0 bases respectively, with 6 bases between them. The DNA of the CDR3 is TGTGCCAGCAGCCCGTTCTCTGGAAACACCATATATTTT. It translates to CASSPFSGNTIYF.

The chain uses TRBV11-1 and TRBJ2-1; 8 nucleotides agree with TRBD1. J gave up 7 bases and V 3 bases, and 5 bases lay outside the gene matches. CDR1 and CDR2 from the germline V gene are SGHAT and FQDESV (reference sequence). The CDR3 is made up of 14 amino acids. The CDR3 DNA is TGTGCCAGCAGCTTGCAGGGGGCGCGGAATGAGCAGTTCTTC. This gives the protein CASSLQGARNEQFF.

The chain is built from TRBV10-3 and TRBJ2-1; 15 bases agree with TRBD2. The CDR3 is 16 amino acids. The germline CDR1 and CDR2 sequences are ENHRY and SYGVKD. J lost 8 bases, V lost 4 bases, and 6 bases had no gene match. The CDR3 DNA follows: TGTGCCATCAGTGGAGGACTAGCGGGAGGGTTGGATGAGCAGTTCTTC. Translating gives CAISGGLAGGLDEQFF.

The chain carries TRBV28 and TRBJ2-7, with 8 bases identical to TRBD1. The CDR3 contains 13 residues. V shed 7 bases, J shed 5 bases, and the junction held 7 bases outside the gene matches. CDR1 and CDR2 (germline): MDHEN, SYDVKM. The CDR3 loop is CASMWDRINEQYF. The CDR3 nucleotides are TGTGCCAGCATGTGGGACAGGATTAACGAGCAGTACTTC.

The chain recombines TRBV7-2 with TRBJ1-5; tentatively, D is TRBD1 (6 bases). CDR3 length: 14 residues. With 5 bases removed from V and 13 bases from J, the gap between germline ends came to 21 bases. Germline CDR1 and CDR2: SGHTA and FQGNSA. CDR3 sequence (DNA): TGTGCCAGCAGCCTCGGACAGCCGGGGATGTATCAGCATTTT. It translates to CASSLGQPGMYQHF.

The chain combines TRBV28 with TRBJ1-1, with D maybe TRBD1 (6 bases). V lost 4 bases to trimming and J lost 9 bases, with 15 bases between them. CDR1 and CDR2 from the germline V gene are MDHEN and SYDVKM. CDR3 size: 13 residues. In DNA, the CDR3 is TGTGCCAGCAGTTACCGGGACAACCACAAAGCTTTCTTT. It specifies CASSYRDNHKAFF.

This chain links TRBV5-1 with TRBJ1-2; possible D gene TRBD1, 5 bases. Germline V lookup: CDR1 SGHRS, CDR2 YFSETQ. CDR3 length equals 13 residues. V lost 3 bases and J lost 8, with 14 bases in between. This CDR3 is CASSSEGLKGYTF. DNA of the CDR3: TGCGCCAGCAGCTCGGAGGGACTGAAGGGCTACACCTTC.

Comments on this clone: Other DNA sequences within the sample encode an identical CDR3. This chain links TRBV7-2 with TRBJ2-3; TRBD2 agrees at 9 bases. The CDR3 covers 15 residues. Germline loops: CDR1 SGHTA, CDR2 FQGNSA. Trimming at V came to 1 base and at J to 2 bases, leaving 1 base not matched to a gene. This CDR3 reads CASSLGLAATDTQYF. CDR3 nucleotide sequence: TGTGCCAGCAGCTTAGGACTAGCGGCCACAGATACGCAGTATTTT.

CDR3 sequence (DNA): TGTGCCAGCAGTTCACCCCGGACAGGCCTAATCTACGAGCAGTACTTC. Amino acid sequence: CASSSPRTGLIYEQYF. This chain links TRBV28 with TRBJ2-7; 7 bases are a match to TRBD1. There are 16 residues in the CDR3. Germline V lookup: CDR1 MDHEN, CDR2 SYDVKM. Trimming took 4 bases from V and 3 from J; bases not matched to a gene: 12.

The V call is TRBV5-5, the J call TRBJ2-5; tentative D call: TRBD1 (6 bases). Germline CDR1 SGHKS, CDR2 YYEKEE (reference sequence). The V gene lost 4 bases and the J gene lost 4 bases, with 11 bases spanning the gap. The CDR3 is 13 amino acids. The CDR3 DNA sequence: TGTGCCAGCAGCAGGCAGGGGACAGAGACCCAGTACTTC. Translating gives CASSRQGTETQYF.

The V call is TRBV10-3, the J call TRBJ1-4, with a weak D call TRBD1 (6 bases). Germline loops: CDR1 ENHRY, CDR2 SYGVKD. The CDR3 is made up of 15 amino acids. V was cut by 6 bases and J by 3 bases, with 14 bases left in between. This CDR3 reads CAIRGGQVPNEKLFF. The DNA of the CDR3 is TGTGCCATCAGGGGGGGGCAGGTCCCTAATGAAAAACTGTTTTTT.

V is TRBV29-1 and J is TRBJ2-1, with 10 bases fitting TRBD1. This CDR3 is 13 amino acids long. CDR1 is SQVTM and CDR2 is ANQGSEA in the germline V gene. V dropped 8 bases and J dropped 5; count of bases not matched to a gene: 6. DNA for the CDR3: TGCAGCATAACCGGGACAGGGGACAATGAGCAGTTCTTC. It yields the protein CSITGTGDNEQFF.

This sequence joins TRBV6-5 and TRBJ1-2; D gene unclear. The CDR3 has 15 amino acids. V was cut by 5 bases and J by 2 bases, with 15 bases left in between. Per germline, CDR1 MNHEY and CDR2 SVGAGI. The CDR3 coding sequence is TGTGCCAGCAGTCCACGGGGTGGGCTAAACTATGGCTACACCTTC. Translated, it gives CASSPRGGLNYGYTF.

This clone was seen just once. The chain recombines TRBV6-5 with TRBJ2-5; 8 bases line up with TRBD1. Germline V lookup: CDR1 MNHEY, CDR2 SVGAGI. V was pared by 6 bases and J by 2 bases, with 5 bases of the junction left unmatched. This CDR3 region has 14 residues. CDR3 nucleotides: TGTGCCAGCAGGGGACAGGTTTTACAAGAGACCCAGTACTTC. Amino acids: CASRGQVLQETQYF.

The chain joins TRBV27 to TRBJ2-5; 9 nucleotides agree with TRBD2. Trimming at V came to 5 bases and at J to 6 bases, leaving 13 bases not matched to a gene. Germline values: CDR1 MNHEY, CDR2 SMNVEV (reference sequence). The CDR3 length is 16 residues. The CDR3 region is CASSPPFSGSLKTQYF. CDR3 bases: TGTGCCAGCAGTCCACCGTTTAGCGGGAGTCTCAAGACCCAGTACTTC.

Remarks on this clone: Other nucleotide sequences in the sample specify the same CDR3. The chain joins TRBV19 to TRBJ1-2; 9 bases line up with TRBD1. Germline CDR1 is LNHDA and CDR2 is SQIVND (reference sequence). Trimming cost V 8 bases and J 5 bases; bases outside gene matches: 6. The CDR3 runs 13 residues. The CDR3 loop is CASGDRGYYGYTF. CDR3 nucleotide sequence: TGTGCCAGTGGTGACAGGGGGTATTATGGCTACACCTTC.

The CDR3, as DNA: TGTGCCAGCAGCGTAGCGGGGCAGGGTATGGTGCCCTACGAGCAGTACTTC. Its protein product is CASSVAGQGMVPYEQYF. J is TRBJ2-7 and V is TRBV9, with D perhaps TRBD1 or TRBD2 (5 bases each). The ends were cut back, 0 bases at V and 2 bases at J, with 18 bases in the middle. CDR3 length: 17 residues. Germline-derived CDR1 and CDR2 are SGDLS and YYNGEE.

The genes are TRBV28 and TRBJ1-2; 7 bases are shared with TRBD1. V was clipped by 1 base and J by 8 bases; unmatched bases: 7. Germline lookup yields CDR1 MDHEN and CDR2 SYDVKM. This CDR3 has 14 amino acids. The CDR3 DNA follows: TGTGCCAGCAGTTTATCGGACAGGCCGAGGGGCTACACCTTC. As protein: CASSLSDRPRGYTF.

This chain links TRBV19 with TRBJ2-7, with 7 bases aligning to TRBD2. The CDR3 totals 15 residues. Looked up from germline, CDR1 is LNHDA and CDR2 is SQIVND (reference sequence). Losses at the gene ends were 5 bases for V and 6 bases for J; bases not matched to a gene: 13. The DNA for the CDR3 is TGTGCCAGTAGTCCGGGACGTACTAGCGTCGGCGAGCAGTACTTC. Protein product: CASSPGRTSVGEQYF.

The chain carries TRBV5-1 and TRBJ2-6, with D possibly called TRBD1 or TRBD2 (5 bases each). Trimming shortened V by 1 base and J by 4 bases, and 9 bases separated the two germline ends. Per germline, CDR1 SGHRS and CDR2 YFSETQ. CDR3 size: 15 residues. The CDR3 coding sequence is TGCGCCAGCAGCTTGCCGGGGACCGGGGCCAACGTCCTGACTTTC. Translation: CASSLPGTGANVLTF.

This clone was detected a few times. The chain joins TRBV6-5 to TRBJ1-1; D ambiguous. Looked up from germline, CDR1 is MNHEY and CDR2 is SVGAGI. V lost 0 bases to trimming and J lost 1 base, with 12 bases between them. The length of the CDR3 is 16 residues. The CDR3 sequence is CASSYSTIQQNTEAFF. The CDR3 DNA reads as TGTGCCAGCAGTTACTCCACAATACAGCAGAACACTGAAGCTTTCTTT.

V usage is TRBV9 and J usage is TRBJ1-2; D is perhaps TRBD1 (6 bases). Germline V CDR1 and CDR2: SGDLS, YYNGEE. Deletions cut 5 bases from V and 0 bases from J, with 11 bases between. This CDR3 has 14 residues. CDR3 bases: TGTGCCAGCAGAGAACAGGGTTCTAACTATGGCTACACCTTC. Protein: CASREQGSNYGYTF. The variable domain in full, completed from reference TRBV9 and TRBJ1-2, reads DSGVTQTPKHLITATGQRVTLRCSPRSGDLSVYWYQQSLDQGLQFLIQYYNGEERAKGNILERFSAQQFPDLHSELNLSSLELGDSALYFCASREQGSNYGYTFGSGTRLTVV.

The chain carries TRBV4-1 and TRBJ2-1; D gene ambiguous. The CDR3 loop spans 16 amino acids. Germline lookup yields CDR1 MGHRA and CDR2 YSYEKL. The V and J ends lost 5 bases and 0 bases respectively, with 14 bases between them. This CDR3 is CASSKQPLPSYNEQFF. The CDR3 bases are TGCGCCAGCAGCAAACAGCCCCTTCCCTCCTACAATGAGCAGTTCTTC.